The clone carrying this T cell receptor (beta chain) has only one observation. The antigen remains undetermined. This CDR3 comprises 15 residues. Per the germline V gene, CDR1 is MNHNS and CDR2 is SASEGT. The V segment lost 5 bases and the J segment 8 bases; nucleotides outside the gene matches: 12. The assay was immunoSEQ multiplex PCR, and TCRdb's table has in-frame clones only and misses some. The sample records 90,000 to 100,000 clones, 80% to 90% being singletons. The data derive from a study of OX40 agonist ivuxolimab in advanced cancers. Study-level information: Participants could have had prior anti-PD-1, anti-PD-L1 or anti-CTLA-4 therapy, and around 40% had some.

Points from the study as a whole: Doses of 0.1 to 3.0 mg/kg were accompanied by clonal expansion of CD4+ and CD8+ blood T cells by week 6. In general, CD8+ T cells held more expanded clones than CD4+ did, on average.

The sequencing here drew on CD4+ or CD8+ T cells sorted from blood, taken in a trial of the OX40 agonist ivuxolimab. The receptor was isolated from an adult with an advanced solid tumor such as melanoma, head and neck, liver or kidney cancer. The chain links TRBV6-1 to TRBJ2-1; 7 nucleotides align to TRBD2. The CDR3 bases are TGTGCCAGCAGTCCCTTACAGCGGGGTGGGGATGAGCAGTTCTTC. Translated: CASSPLQRGGDEQFF.